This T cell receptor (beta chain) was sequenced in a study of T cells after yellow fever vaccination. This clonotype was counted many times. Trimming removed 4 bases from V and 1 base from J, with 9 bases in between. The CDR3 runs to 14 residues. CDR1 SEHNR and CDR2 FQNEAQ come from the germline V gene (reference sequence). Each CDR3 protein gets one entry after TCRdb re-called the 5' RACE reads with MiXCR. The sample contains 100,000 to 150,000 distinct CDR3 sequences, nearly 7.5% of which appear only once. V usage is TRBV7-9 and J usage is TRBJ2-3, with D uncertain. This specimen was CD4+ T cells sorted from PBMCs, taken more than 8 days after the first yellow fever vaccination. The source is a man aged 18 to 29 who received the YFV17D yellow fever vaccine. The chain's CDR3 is CASSSILGTDTQYF. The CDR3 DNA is TGTGCCAGCAGCTCTATCCTAGGCACAGATACGCAGTATTTT.